What follows is one T cell receptor beta chain and its context. Its antigen remains unidentified. Per-nucleotide qualities are absent, and no much larger clonotype sits a single base away. The CDR3 spans 15 residues, from the cysteine through the phenylalanine. CDR3 DNA is the only sequence kept; it has 45 bases, read in frame from the first base. V drops 9 bases and J drops 4 bases, leaving 18 bases in between. Looking up the germline V gene yields CDR1 KGHDR and CDR2 SFDVKD. The data were obtained in a study of CD8 T cells in Susac syndrome (dated by TCRdb to about 2019). In the study overall: Repertoire sequencing was used to test whether CD8+ T cell activation and differentiation in Susac syndrome was antigen driven.

Peripheral blood CD8+ and CD4+ T cells from healthy donors, Susac syndrome patients and multiple sclerosis patients were profiled by high-throughput TCR beta sequencing. The multiple sclerosis controls were treatment-naive patients whose relapsing-remitting disease, either stable or active, fulfilled the revised McDonald criteria. Bulk CD8+ and CD4+ T cells were purified by magnetic negative isolation, whereas CD8+ TEMRA cells were enriched by FACS. Blood was drawn into EDTA tubes, processed within 24 hours, and PBMCs were isolated by density gradient centrifugation. PBMCs intended for TCR sequencing were cryopreserved in liquid nitrogen and were subsequently thawed in a 37 degrees C water bath. The sorted or isolated CD4+, CD8+ and CD8+ TEMRA cells reached a purity of at least 90%. RNA was extracted using the RNeasy kit, and about 0.45 to 1 ug of the RNA was reverse transcribed with random hexamers. The immunoSEQ multiplex PCR assay, which covers 54 Vbeta and 13 Jbeta segments, was used to amplify TCR beta CDR3 regions. Bias from PCR amplification was corrected by using a synthetic template baseline for primer optimization and for computational correction. Turning to the authors' computational methods: Reads were annotated to V, D and J genes according to IMGT and were analyzed with immunoSEQ Analyzer, with only productive sequences retained. Clonality was calculated as one minus the Shannon entropy normalized by log2 of the number of productive unique sequences. For each patient and control, public and private clones were evaluated within the 100 most prevalent clones. Clones were defined as Susac-specific when absent from the healthy and MS cohorts, from over a thousand published viral clones and from other ImmuneACCESS disease sequences. TCRdb reran the public reads through fastp at Q25 and MiXCR, keeping productive beta chains. Rows merge per CDR3 protein into single entries with the most common DNA and genes. The V and J calls reflect TCRdb's pipeline rather than the authors' work. The sample table records under 350,000 distinct CDR3 sequences; about 90% of these occur just once. The ten largest clones take up roughly 0.064% of the sample.

What the research found in general, with its limitations: The number of individuals in the TCR sequencing and HLA analysis was acknowledged as relatively small.

Recombination joined TRBV24-1 with TRBJ2-1, with TRBD2 as a weak D call on 6 bases. The TCR sequence derives from a human donor with multiple sclerosis. Sequencing was carried out using CD4+ T cells from PBMCs. CDR3 region: CATGAEAGRYNEQFF. The sequence in DNA is TGTGCCACCGGCGCTGAGGCGGGGCGGTACAATGAGCAGTTCTTC.